This TCR beta chain was sequenced during a study of OX40 agonist ivuxolimab in advanced cancers. The wider study: Patients were dosed with the agonistic anti-OX40 (CD134) antibody ivuxolimab. Patients with prior anti-PD-1, anti-PD-L1 or anti-CTLA-4 therapy were eligible; 40% had some.

Details on this clone: Its antigen is not identified.

The CDR3 is made up of 15 amino acids. Trimming removed 6 bases from V and 0 bases from J, with 14 bases in between. Germline V gene sequence: CDR1 SGHTA, CDR2 FQGNSA. Study-wide results and limits: There were, on average, more expanded clones in CD8+ T cells than in CD4+. Expanded peripheral T-cell antigen specificity went undetermined.

Repertoires were generated with immunoSEQ multiplex PCR, while TCRdb's copy carries only in-frame clones and drops some. The sample consists of tens of thousands of clones, 94% of them appearing once. Sample: CD4+ or CD8+ T cells sorted from blood, taken in a trial of the OX40 agonist ivuxolimab. V gene TRBV7-2 combines with J gene TRBJ1-1; weak D call: TRBD1 (5 bases). The TCR sequence derives from an adult with an advanced solid tumor such as melanoma, head and neck, liver or kidney cancer. CDR3 sequence: CASRVGTGLNTEAFF. DNA for the CDR3: TGTGCCAGCAGGGTGGGAACGGGACTGAACACTGAAGCTTTCTTT.